The clone carrying this T cell receptor (beta chain) was detected a few times. No antigen is known for it. The sample comes from a study of beta chain features in type 1 diabetes. About the research overall: Examination spanned about 99 million sorted cells from all samples. Study findings and constraints: VDJ junctions sequenced from type 1 diabetes patients showed fewer insertions and more deletions. Unsettled here was the matter of whether HLA type influences TCRB rearrangement. Type 1 diabetes patients had moderately but significantly shorter TCRB CDR3s in all four CD4+ subsets. Short templates might get an advantage during PCR, and this would be equal in patients and controls.

CDR1 is SGHRS, CDR2 YFSETQ, per germline. The length of the CDR3 is 14 residues. The V and J ends lost 4 bases and 4 bases, in that order; junction bases with no gene match: 4. Sequencing targeted expressed TCRB transcripts, as all isolated RNA had been reverse transcribed. Clones were read by immunoSEQ multiplex PCR, and TCRdb kept only the in-frame ones, dropping some. The table records roughly 150,000 clones, approximately 8% of them present only once. The sequence derives from a man younger than 35 with type 1 diabetes. This chain uses TRBV5-1 with TRBJ1-1, with 10 bases lining up with TRBD1. The sample was central memory CD4+ T cells from blood. This CDR3 reads CASSRDRGPTEAFF. The CDR3 coding sequence is TGCGCCAGCAGCCGGGACAGGGGTCCCACTGAAGCTTTCTTT.